A single sample is the source of the 3 T cell receptor beta chains below, sequenced in a study of blood T cells in healthy people across ages. A second PCR of about 7 to 11 cycles used a sample-barcoded 5' primer and a J-beta primer mix. TCRdb passed the 5' RACE reads through MiXCR, listing each CDR3 protein once. Of roughly 680,000 distinct CDR3 sequences listed, under 65% are singletons. Sequencing input: blood. The receptors here all came from an elderly woman in good health.

The chain employs TRBV29-1 and TRBJ2-4, with 11 nucleotides matching TRBD2. The CDR3 runs 14 residues. The trim removed 8 bases at V and 1 base at J, leaving 4 bases unmatched. From germline, CDR1 is SQVTM and CDR2 ANQGSEA. The CDR3 DNA follows: TGCAGCATACTAGCGGGGGAGGCCAAAAACATTCAGTACTTC. Protein sequence: CSILAGEAKNIQYF.

The table lists this clonotype with a count of one. This chain links TRBV4-1 with TRBJ1-3, with 8 bases lining up with TRBD1. Germline V CDR1 and CDR2: MGHRA, YSYEKL. This CDR3 is 14 amino acids long. V trimming: 5 bases; J trimming: 8 bases; junction bases outside the gene matches: 8. This CDR3 is CASSSATGADTIYF. CDR3 DNA: TGCGCCAGCAGCTCCGCGACAGGGGCAGACACCATATATTTT.

Notes on this clonotype: Being one base from a much bigger clone, this may be a read error. The V and J genes are TRBV28 and TRBJ1-2; D might be TRBD1 (6 bases). The CDR3 totals 12 residues. Per the germline V gene, CDR1 is MDHEN and CDR2 is SYDVKM. CDR3 region: CVSSLDRTGYTF. CDR3 in DNA: TGTGTCAGCAGTTTGGACAGAACCGGCTACACCTTC.